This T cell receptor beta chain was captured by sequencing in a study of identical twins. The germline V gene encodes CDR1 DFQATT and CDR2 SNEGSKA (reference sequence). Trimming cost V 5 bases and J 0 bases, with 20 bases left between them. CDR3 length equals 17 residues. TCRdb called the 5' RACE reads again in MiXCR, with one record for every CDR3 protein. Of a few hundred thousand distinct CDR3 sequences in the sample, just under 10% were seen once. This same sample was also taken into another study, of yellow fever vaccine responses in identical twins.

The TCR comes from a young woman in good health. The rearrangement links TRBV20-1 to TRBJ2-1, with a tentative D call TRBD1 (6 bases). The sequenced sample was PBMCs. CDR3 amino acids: CSAPTGLYQSSYNEQFF. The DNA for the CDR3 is TGCAGTGCTCCAACAGGGTTATACCAGAGCTCCTACAATGAGCAGTTCTTC.